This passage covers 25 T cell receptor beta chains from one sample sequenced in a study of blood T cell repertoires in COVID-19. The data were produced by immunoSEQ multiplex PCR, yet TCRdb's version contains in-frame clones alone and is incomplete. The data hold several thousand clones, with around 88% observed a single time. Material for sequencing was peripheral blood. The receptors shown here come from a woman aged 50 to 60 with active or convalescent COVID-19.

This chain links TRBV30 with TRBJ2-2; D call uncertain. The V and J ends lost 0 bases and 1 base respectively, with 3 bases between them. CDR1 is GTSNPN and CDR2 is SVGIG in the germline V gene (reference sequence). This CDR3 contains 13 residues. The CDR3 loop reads CAWSVQNTGELFF. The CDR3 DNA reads TGTGCCTGGAGTGTACAGAACACCGGGGAGCTGTTTTTT.

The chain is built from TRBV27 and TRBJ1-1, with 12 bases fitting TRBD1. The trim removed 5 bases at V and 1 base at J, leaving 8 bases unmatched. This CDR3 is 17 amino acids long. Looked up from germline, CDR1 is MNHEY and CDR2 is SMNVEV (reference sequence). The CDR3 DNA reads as TGTGCCAGCAGTACCCGGGACAGGGGGCTATCGAACACTGAAGCTTTCTTT. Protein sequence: CASSTRDRGLSNTEAFF.

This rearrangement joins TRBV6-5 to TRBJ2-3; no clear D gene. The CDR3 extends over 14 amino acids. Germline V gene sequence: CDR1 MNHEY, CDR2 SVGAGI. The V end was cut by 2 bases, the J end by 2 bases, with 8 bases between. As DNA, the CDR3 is TGTGCCAGCAGTTACAAATATATCACAGATACGCAGTATTTT. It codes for CASSYKYITDTQYF.

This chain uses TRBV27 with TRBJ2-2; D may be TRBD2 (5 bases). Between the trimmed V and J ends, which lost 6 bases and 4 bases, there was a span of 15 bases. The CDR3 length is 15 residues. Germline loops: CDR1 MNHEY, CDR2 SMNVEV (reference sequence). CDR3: CASSPSGLSTGELFF. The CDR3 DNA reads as TGTGCCAGCAGCCCCTCGGGGTTGAGCACCGGGGAGCTGTTTTTT.

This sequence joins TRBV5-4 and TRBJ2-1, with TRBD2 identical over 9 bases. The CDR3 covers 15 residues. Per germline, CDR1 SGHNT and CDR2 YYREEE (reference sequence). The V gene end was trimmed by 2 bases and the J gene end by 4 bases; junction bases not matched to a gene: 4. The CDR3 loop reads CASSFSGRSYNEQFF. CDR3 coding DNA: TGTGCCAGCAGCTTTAGCGGGAGAAGTTACAATGAGCAGTTCTTC. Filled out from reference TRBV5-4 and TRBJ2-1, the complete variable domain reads ETGVTQSPTHLIKTRGQQVTLRCSSQSGHNTVSWYQQALGQGPQFIFQYYREEENGRGNFPPRFSGLQFPNYSSELNVNALELDDSALYLCASSFSGRSYNEQFFGPGTRLTVL.

The CDR3 DNA reads as TGTGCCAGCAGTGAACAGGGGGCCCACTATGGCTACACCTTC. It yields the protein CASSEQGAHYGYTF. This chain links TRBV2 with TRBJ1-2; 8 nucleotides match TRBD1. CDR3 length: 14 amino acids. Germline assignment: CDR1 SNHLY and CDR2 FYNNEI. The V segment lost 2 bases and the J segment 3 bases; nucleotides outside the gene matches: 2. The whole variable domain, remainder taken from reference TRBV2 and TRBJ1-2, is EPEVTQTPSHQVTQMGQEVILRCVPISNHLYFYWYRQILGQKVEFLVSFYNNEISEKSEIFDDQFSVERPDGSNFTLKIRSTKLEDSAMYFCASSEQGAHYGYTFGSGTRLTVV.

CDR3 nucleotide sequence: TGTGCCAGCAGTATCGCTAGCGGAAATACTAAGCAGTACTTC. This codes for CASSIASGNTKQYF. This sequence joins TRBV2 and TRBJ2-7; TRBD2 aligns across 7 bases. This CDR3 comprises 14 residues. V was clipped by 5 bases and J by 8 bases; unmatched bases: 12. Germline V gene data show CDR1 as SNHLY and CDR2 as FYNNEI.

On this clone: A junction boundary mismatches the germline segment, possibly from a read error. This chain's CDR3 is CASTSPRLAGLGGNNEQFF. CDR3 sequence (DNA): TGTGCTAGCACCTCCCCCCGACTAGCGGGGCTTGGGGGGAACAATGAGCAGTTCTTC. This chain uses TRBV7-7 with TRBJ2-1; 11 bases match TRBD2. CDR3 length equals 19 residues. Germline V lookup: CDR1 SSHAT, CDR2 FNYEAQ (reference sequence). The full variable domain, its missing parts supplied by reference TRBV7-7 and TRBJ2-1, is GAGVSQSPRYKVTKRGQDVTLRCDPISSHATLYWYQQALGQGPEFLTYFNYEAQPDKSGLPSDRFSAERPEGSISTLTIQRTEQRDSAMYRCASTSPRLAGLGGNNEQFFGPGTRLTVL.

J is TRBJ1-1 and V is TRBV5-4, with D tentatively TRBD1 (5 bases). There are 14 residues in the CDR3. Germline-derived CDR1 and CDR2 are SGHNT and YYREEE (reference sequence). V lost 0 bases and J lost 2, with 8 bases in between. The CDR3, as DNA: TGTGCCAGCAGCTTGGCAGGGTATAACACTGAAGCTTTCTTT. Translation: CASSLAGYNTEAFF.

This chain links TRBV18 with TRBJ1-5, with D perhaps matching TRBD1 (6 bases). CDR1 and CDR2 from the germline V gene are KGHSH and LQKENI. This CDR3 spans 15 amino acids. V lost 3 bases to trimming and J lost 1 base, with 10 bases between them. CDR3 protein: CASSPPGQSNQPQHF. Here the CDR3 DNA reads TGTGCCAGCTCACCCCCGGGACAAAGCAATCAGCCCCAGCATTTT. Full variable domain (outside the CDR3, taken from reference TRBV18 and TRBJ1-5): NAGVMQNPRHLVRRRGQEARLRCSPMKGHSHVYWYRQLPEEGLKFMVYLQKENIIDESGMPKERFSAEFPKEGPSILRIQQVVRGDSAAYFCASSPPGQSNQPQHFGDGTRLSIL.

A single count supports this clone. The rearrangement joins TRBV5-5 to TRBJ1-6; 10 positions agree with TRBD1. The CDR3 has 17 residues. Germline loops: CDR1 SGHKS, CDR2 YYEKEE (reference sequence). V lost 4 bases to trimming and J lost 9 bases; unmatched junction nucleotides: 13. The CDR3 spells CASSPGQGVGGSSPLHF. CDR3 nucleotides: TGTGCCAGCAGCCCAGGACAGGGGGTAGGAGGCAGTTCACCCCTCCACTTT.

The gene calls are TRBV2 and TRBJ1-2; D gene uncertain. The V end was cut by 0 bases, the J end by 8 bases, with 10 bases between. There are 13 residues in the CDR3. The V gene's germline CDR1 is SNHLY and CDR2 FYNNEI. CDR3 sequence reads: CASSEARQVGYTF. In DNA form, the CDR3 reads TGTGCCAGCAGTGAAGCGCGTCAAGTCGGCTACACCTTC.

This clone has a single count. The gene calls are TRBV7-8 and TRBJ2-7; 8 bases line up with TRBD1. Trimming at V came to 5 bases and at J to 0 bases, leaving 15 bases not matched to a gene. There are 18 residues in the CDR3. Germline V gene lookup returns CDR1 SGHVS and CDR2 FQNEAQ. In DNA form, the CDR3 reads TGTGCCAGCAGCCGAGGACAGGGTGGGACGCCGAGCTCCTACGAGCAGTACTTC. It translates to CASSRGQGGTPSSYEQYF.

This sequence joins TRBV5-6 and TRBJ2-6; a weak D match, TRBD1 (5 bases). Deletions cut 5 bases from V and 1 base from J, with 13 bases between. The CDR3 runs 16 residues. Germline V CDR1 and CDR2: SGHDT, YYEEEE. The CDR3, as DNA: TGTGCCAGCAGGAAGTTCAGGGTGTCTGGGGCCAACGTCCTGACTTTC. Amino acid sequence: CASRKFRVSGANVLTF.

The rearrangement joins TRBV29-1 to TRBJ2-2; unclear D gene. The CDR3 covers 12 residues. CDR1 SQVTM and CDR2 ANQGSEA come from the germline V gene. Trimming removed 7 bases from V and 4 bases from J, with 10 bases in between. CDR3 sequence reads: CSAIPGTGELFF. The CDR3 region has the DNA TGCAGCGCTATTCCAGGCACCGGGGAGCTGTTTTTT.

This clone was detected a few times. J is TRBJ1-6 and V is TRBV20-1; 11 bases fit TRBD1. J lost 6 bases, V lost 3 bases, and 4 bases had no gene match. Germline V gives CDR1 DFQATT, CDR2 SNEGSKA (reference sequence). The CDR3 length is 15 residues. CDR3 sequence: CSASGDRGSNSPLHF. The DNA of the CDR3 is TGCAGTGCTAGTGGGGACAGGGGGAGTAATTCACCCCTCCACTTT.

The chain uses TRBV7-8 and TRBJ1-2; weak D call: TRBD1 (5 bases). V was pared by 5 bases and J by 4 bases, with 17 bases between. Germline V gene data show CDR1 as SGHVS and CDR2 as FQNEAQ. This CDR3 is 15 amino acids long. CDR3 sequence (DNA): TGTGCCAGCAGCCCGCAGGGAGGAAGCGTCTATGGCTACACCTTC. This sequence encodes CASSPQGGSVYGYTF. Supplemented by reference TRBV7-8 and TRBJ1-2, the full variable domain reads GAGVSQSPRYKVAKRGQDVALRCDPISGHVSLFWYQQALGQGPEFLTYFQNEAQLDKSGLPSDRFFAERPEGSVSTLKIQRTQQEDSAVYLCASSPQGGSVYGYTFGSGTRLTVV.

The CDR3 spells CASSPLPGPYEQYF. CDR3 DNA sequence: TGTGCCAGCAGCCCACTCCCTGGTCCGTACGAGCAGTACTTC. The rearrangement links TRBV3-1 (or the pseudogene TRBV3-2) to TRBJ2-7; D gene uncertain. Germline CDR1 reads LGHDT; CDR2 reads YNNKEL (reference sequence). The CDR3 runs 14 residues. V was clipped by 4 bases and J by 4 bases, with 14 bases between them.

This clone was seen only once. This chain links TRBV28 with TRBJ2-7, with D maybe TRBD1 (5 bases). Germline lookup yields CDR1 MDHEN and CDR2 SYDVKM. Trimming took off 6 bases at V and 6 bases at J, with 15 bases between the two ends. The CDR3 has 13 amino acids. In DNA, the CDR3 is TGTGCCAGCAGCATGAAGGGGCGTCGCGAGCAGTACTTC. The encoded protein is CASSMKGRREQYF.

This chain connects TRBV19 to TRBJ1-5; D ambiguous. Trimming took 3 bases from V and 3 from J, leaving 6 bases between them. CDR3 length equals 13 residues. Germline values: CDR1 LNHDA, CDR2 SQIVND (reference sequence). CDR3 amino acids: CASSMRHNQPQHF. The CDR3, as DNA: TGTGCCAGTAGTATGAGGCACAATCAGCCCCAGCATTTT.

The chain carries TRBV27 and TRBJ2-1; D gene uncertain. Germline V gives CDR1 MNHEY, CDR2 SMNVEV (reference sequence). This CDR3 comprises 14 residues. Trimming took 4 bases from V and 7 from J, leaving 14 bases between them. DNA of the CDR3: TGTGCCAGCAGTTCGTTCTCGGTTCGAAATGAGCAGTTCTTC. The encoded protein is CASSSFSVRNEQFF.

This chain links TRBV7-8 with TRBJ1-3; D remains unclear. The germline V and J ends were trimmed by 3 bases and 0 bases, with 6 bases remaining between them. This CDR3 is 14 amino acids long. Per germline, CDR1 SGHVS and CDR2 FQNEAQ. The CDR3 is CASSLTPSGNTIYF. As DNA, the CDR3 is TGTGCCAGCAGCTTGACACCCTCTGGAAACACCATATATTTT.

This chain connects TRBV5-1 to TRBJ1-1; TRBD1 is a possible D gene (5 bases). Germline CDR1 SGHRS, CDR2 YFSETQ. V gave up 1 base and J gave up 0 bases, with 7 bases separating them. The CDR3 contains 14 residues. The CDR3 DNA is TGCGCCAGCAGCTTGACAGGATTGAACACTGAAGCTTTCTTT. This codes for CASSLTGLNTEAFF.

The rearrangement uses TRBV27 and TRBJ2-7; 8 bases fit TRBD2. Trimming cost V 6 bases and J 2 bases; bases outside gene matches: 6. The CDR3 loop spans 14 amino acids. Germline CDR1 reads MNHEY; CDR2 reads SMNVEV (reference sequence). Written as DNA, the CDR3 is TGTGCCAGCAGCTTAGCGGGGTCGGCCTACGAGCAGTACTTC. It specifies CASSLAGSAYEQYF.

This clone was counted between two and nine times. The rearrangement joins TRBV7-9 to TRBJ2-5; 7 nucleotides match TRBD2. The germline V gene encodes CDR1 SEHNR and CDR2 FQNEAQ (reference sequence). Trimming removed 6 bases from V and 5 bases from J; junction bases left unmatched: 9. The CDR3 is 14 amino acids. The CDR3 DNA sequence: TGTGCCAGCAGTCGGAGGGCTAGCGGTGAGACCCAGTACTTC. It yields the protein CASSRRASGETQYF.